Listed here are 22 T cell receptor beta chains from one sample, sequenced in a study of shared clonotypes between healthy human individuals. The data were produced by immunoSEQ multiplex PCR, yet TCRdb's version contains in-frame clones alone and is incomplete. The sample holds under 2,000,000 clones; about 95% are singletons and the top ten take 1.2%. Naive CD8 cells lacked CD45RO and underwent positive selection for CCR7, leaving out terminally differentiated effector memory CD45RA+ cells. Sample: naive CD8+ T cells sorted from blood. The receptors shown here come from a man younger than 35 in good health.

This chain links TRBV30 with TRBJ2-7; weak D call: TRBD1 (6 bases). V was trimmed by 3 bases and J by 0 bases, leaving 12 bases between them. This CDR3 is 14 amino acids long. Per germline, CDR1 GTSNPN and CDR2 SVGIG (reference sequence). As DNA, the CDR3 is TGTGCCTGGAGAGATACAGGGTACTCCTACGAGCAGTACTTC. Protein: CAWRDTGYSYEQYF.

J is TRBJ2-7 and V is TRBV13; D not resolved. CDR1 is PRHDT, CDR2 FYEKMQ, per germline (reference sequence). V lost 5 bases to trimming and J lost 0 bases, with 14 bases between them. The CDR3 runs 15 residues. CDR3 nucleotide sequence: TGTGCCAGCAGCACGGACGCTTCGAGCTCCTACGAGCAGTACTTC. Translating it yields CASSTDASSSYEQYF.

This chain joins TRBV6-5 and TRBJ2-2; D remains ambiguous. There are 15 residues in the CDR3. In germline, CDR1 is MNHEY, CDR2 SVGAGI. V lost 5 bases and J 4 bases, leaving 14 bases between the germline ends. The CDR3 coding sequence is TGTGCCAGCAGTACGACCGGGCCAAGCACCGGGGAGCTGTTTTTT. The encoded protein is CASSTTGPSTGELFF.

The CDR3 is CAFGPPQLQETQYF. The CDR3 nucleotides are TGTGCTTTCGGCCCCCCCCAACTCCAAGAGACCCAGTACTTC. The rearrangement joins TRBV30 to TRBJ2-5; D gene uncertain. The CDR3 spans 14 residues. Germline CDR1 is GTSNPN and CDR2 is SVGIG (reference sequence).

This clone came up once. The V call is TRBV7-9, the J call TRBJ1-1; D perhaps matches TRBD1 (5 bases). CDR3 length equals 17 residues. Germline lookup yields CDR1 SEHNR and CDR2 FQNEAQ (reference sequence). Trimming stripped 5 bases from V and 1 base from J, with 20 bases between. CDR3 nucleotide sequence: TGTGCCAGCAGCGACGACGTTGGGGGGTATGGGAACACTGAAGCTTTCTTT. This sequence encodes CASSDDVGGYGNTEAFF.

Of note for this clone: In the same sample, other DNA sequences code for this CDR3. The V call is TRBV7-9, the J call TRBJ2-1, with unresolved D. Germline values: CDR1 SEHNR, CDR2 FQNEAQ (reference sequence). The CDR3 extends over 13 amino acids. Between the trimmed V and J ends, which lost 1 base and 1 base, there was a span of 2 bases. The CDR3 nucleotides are TGTGCCAGCAGCTTAGAGTCCTACAATGAGCAGTTCTTC. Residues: CASSLESYNEQFF.

Here the CDR3 DNA reads TGTGCCACCAGCAGAGCTGCAGGGGGCGGGAATGAAAAACTGTTTTTT. Its translation is CATSRAAGGGNEKLFF. This chain uses TRBV15 with TRBJ1-4, with TRBD1 identical over 8 bases. In germline, CDR1 is LNHNV, CDR2 YYDKDF (reference sequence). The CDR3 spans 16 residues. J was trimmed by 5 bases and V by 1 base; bases with no gene match: 6.

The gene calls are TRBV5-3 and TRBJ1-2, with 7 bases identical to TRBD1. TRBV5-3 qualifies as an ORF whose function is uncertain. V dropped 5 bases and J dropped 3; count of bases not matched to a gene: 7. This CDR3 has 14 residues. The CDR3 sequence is CARSLRGTDYGYTF. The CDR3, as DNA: TGTGCCAGAAGTCTTAGAGGGACAGACTATGGCTACACCTTC.

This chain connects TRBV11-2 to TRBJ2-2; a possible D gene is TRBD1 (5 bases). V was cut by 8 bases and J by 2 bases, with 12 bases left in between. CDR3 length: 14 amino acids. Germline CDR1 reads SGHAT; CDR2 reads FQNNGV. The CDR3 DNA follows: TGTGCCAGCCCTCCAGGGATCAACACCGGGGAGCTGTTTTTT. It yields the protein CASPPGINTGELFF.

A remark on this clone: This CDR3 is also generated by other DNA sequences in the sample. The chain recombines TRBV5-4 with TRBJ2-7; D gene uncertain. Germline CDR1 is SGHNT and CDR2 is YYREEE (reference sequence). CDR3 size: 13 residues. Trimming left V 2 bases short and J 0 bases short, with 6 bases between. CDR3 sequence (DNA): TGTGCCAGCAGCTTCACTGGCTCCTACGAGCAGTACTTC. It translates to CASSFTGSYEQYF.

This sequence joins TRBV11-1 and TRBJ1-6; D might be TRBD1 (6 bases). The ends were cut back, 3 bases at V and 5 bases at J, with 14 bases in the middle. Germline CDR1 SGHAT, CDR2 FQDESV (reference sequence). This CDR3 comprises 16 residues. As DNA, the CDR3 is TGTGCCAGCAGCTTCACAGGGACCGCTGATAATTCACCCCTCCACTTT. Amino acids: CASSFTGTADNSPLHF.

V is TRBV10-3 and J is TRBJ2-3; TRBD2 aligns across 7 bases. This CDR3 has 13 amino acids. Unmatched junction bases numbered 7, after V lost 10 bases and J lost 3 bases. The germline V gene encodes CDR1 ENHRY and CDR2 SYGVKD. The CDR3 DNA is TGTGCCACGGGAAGCGGGACTACAGATACGCAGTATTTT. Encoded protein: CATGSGTTDTQYF.

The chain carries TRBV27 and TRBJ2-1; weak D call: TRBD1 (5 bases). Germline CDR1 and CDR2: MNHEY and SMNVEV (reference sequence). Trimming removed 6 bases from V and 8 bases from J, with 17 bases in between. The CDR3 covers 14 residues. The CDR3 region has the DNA TGTGCCAGCAGGACAGAAACCTCGGTCGATGAGCAGTTCTTC. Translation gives CASRTETSVDEQFF.

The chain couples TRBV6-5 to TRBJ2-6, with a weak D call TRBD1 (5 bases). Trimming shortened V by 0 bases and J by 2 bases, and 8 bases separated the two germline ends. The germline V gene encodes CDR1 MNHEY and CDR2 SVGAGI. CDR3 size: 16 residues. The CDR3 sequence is CASSYSGPAGANVLTF. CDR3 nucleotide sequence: TGTGCCAGCAGTTACTCGGGGCCAGCTGGGGCCAACGTCCTGACTTTC.

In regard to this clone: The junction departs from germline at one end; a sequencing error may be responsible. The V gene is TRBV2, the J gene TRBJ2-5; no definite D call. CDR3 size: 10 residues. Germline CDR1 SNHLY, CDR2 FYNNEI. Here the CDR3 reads CASREETQYF. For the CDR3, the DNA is TGTGCCAGCAGGGAAGAGACCCAGTACTTC.

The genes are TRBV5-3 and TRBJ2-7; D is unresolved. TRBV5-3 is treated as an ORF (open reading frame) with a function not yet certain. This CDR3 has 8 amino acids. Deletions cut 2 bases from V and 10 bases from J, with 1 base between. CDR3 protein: CARSLQYF. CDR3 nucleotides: TGTGCCAGAAGCTTACAGTACTTC.

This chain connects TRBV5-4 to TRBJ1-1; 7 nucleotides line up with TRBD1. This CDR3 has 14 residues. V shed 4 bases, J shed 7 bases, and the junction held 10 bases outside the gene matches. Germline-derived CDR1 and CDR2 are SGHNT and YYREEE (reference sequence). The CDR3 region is CASSPRQGFIEAFF. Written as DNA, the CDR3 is TGTGCCAGCAGCCCGCGACAGGGTTTTATTGAAGCTTTCTTT.

The CDR3 region has the DNA TGTGCCAGCAGTGAAGATCCGGGACACAGCACAGATACGCAGTATTTT. The encoded protein is CASSEDPGHSTDTQYF. The rearrangement joins TRBV2 to TRBJ2-3; D perhaps matches TRBD1 (6 bases). Trimming took off 1 base at V and 0 bases at J, with 11 bases between the two ends. Germline CDR1 reads SNHLY; CDR2 reads FYNNEI. The CDR3 loop spans 16 amino acids.

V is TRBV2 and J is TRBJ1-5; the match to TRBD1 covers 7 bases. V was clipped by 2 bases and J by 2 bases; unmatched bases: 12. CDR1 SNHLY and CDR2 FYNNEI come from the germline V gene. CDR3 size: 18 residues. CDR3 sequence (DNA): TGTGCCAGCAGTGAATGGGAGGGGGACAGAGAGGGCAATCAGCCCCAGCATTTT. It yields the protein CASSEWEGDREGNQPQHF.

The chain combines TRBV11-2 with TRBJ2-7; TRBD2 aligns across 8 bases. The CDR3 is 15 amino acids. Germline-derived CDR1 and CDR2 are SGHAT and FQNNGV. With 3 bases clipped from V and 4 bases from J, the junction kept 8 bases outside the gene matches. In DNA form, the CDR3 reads TGTGCCAGCAGCTTGGTCGGGGGGGCCGGGTACGAGCAGTACTTC. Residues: CASSLVGGAGYEQYF.

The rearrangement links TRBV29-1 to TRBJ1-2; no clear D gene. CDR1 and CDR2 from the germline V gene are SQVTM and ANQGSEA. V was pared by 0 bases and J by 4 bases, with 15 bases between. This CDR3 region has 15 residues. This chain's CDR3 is CSVEDLSRLSYGYTF. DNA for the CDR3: TGCAGCGTTGAAGATCTGAGCAGGTTATCCTATGGCTACACCTTC.

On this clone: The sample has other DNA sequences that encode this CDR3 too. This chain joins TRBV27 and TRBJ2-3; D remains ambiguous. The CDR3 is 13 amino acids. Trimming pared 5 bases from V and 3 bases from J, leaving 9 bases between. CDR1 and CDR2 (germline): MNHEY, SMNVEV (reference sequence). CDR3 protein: CASSPLGTDTQYF. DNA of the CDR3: TGTGCCAGCAGTCCCCTGGGGACAGATACGCAGTATTTT.